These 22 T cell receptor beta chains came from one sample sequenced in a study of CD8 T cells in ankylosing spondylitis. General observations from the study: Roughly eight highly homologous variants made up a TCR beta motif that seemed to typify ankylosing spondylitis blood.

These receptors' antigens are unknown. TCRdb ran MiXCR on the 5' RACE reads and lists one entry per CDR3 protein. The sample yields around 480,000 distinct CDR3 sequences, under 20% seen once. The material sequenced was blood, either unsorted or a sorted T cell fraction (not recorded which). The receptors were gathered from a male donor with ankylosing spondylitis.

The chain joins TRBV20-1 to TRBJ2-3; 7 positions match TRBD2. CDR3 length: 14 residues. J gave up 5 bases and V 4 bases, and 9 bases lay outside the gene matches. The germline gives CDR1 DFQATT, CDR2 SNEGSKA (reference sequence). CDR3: CSATWEGRLDTQYF. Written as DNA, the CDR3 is TGCAGTGCTACATGGGAGGGCCGATTAGATACGCAGTATTTT.

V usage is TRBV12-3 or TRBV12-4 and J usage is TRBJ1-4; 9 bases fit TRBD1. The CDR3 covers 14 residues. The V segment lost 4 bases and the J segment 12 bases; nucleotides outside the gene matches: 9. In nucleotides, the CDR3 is TGTGCCAGCAGTTCCCGACAGGGGGGAGGGGAACTGTTTTTT. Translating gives CASSSRQGGGELFF.

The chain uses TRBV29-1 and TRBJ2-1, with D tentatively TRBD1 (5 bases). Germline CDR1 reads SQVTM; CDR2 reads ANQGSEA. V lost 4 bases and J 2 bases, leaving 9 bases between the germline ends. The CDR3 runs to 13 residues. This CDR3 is CSVAKGTYNEQFF. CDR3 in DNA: TGCAGCGTTGCTAAGGGGACCTACAATGAGCAGTTCTTC.

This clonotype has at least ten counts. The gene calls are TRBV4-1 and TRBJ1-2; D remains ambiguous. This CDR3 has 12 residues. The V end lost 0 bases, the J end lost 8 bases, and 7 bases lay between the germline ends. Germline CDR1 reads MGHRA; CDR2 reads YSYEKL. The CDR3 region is CASSQESRGYTF. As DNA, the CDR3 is TGCGCCAGCAGCCAAGAGTCACGGGGCTACACCTTC.

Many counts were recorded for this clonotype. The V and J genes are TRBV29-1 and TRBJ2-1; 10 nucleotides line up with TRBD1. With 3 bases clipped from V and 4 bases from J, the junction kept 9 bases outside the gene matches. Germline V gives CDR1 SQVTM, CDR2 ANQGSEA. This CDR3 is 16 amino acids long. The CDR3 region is CSVDQRTGGRYNEQFF. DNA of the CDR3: TGCAGCGTTGATCAGCGGACAGGGGGAAGGTACAATGAGCAGTTCTTC.

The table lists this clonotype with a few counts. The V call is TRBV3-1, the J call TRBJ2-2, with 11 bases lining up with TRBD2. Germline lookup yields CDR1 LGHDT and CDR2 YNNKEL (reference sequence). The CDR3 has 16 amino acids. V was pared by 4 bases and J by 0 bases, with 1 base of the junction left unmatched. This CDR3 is CASSRGLAANTGELFF. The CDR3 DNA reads TGTGCCAGCAGCCGGGGACTAGCGGCGAACACCGGGGAGCTGTTTTTT.

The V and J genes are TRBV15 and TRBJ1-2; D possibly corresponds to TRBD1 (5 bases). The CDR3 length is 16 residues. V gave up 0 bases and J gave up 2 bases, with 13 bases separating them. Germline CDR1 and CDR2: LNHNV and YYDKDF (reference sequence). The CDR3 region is CATSRDYGGPNYGYTF. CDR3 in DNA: TGTGCCACCAGCAGAGATTATGGGGGACCAAACTATGGCTACACCTTC. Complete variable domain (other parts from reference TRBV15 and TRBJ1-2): DAMVIQNPRYQVTQFGKPVTLSCSQTLNHNVMYWYQQKSSQAPKLLFHYYDKDFNNEADTPDNFQSRRPNTSFCFLDIRSPGLGDTAMYLCATSRDYGGPNYGYTFGSGTRLTVV.

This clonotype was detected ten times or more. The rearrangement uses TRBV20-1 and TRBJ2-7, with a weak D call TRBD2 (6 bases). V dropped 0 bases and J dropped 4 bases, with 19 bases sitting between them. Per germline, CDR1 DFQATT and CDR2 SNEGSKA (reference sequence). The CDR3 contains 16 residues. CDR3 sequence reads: CSARDWRGLRVYEQYF. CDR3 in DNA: TGCAGTGCTAGAGATTGGCGGGGCCTACGGGTTTACGAGCAGTACTTC.

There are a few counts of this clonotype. CDR3 DNA: TGTGCCAGCAGCCCTAGGTCCAGGGGATACAATCAGCCCCAGCATTTT. Amino acids: CASSPRSRGYNQPQHF. This chain joins TRBV7-2 and TRBJ1-5, with D possibly being TRBD1 (6 bases). The germline V gene encodes CDR1 SGHTA and CDR2 FQGNSA. V gave up 5 bases and J gave up 3 bases, with 17 bases separating them. The CDR3 has 16 amino acids.

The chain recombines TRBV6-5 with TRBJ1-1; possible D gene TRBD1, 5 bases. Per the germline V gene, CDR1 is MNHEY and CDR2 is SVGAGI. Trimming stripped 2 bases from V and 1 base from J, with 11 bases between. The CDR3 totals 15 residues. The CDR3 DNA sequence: TGTGCCAGCAGTTACGCACAGGTCCCGAACACTGAAGCTTTCTTT. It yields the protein CASSYAQVPNTEAFF.

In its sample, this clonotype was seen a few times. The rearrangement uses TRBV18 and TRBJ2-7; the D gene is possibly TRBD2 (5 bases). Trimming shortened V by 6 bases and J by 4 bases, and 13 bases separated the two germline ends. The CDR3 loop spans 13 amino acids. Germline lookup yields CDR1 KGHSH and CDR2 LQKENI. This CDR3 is CASSQSTGYEQYF. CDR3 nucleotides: TGTGCCAGCTCTCAATCGACGGGATACGAGCAGTACTTC.

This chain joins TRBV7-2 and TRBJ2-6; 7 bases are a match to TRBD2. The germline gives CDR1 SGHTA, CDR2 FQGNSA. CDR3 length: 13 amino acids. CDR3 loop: CGRGESGANVLTF. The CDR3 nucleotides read TGTGGCCGGGGGGAGTCTGGGGCCAACGTCCTGACTTTC. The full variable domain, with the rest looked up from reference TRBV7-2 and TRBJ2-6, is GAGVSQSPSNKVTEKGKDVELRCDPISGHTALYWYRQSLGQGLEFLIYFQGNSAPDKSGLPSDRFSAERTGGSVSTLTIQRTQQEDSAVYLCGRGESGANVLTFGAGSRLTVL.

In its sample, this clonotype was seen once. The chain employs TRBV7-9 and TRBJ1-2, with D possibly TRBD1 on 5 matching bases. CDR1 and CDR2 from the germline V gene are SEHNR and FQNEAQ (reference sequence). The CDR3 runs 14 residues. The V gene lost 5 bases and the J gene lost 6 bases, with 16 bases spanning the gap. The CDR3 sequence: CASSLRDRVNGYTF. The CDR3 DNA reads TGTGCCAGCAGCCTGAGGGACCGAGTAAATGGCTACACCTTC.

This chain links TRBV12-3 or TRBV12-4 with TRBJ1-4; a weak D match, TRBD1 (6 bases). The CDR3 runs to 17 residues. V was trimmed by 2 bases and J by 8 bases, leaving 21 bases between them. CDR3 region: CASSLTNKGGLKEKLFF. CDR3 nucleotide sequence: TGTGCCAGCAGTTTAACTAATAAGGGGGGACTGAAGGAAAAACTGTTTTTT.

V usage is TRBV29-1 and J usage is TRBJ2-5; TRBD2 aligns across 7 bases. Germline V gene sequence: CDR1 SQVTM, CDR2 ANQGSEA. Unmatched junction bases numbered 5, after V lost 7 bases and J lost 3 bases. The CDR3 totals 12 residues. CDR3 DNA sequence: TGCAGCGCCATAGCGGGCAAAGAGACCCAGTACTTC. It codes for CSAIAGKETQYF.

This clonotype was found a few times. CDR3 DNA sequence: TGCGCCAGCAGTGAGTCCGAGTACAATGAGCAGTTCTTC. Translation: CASSESEYNEQFF. The chain carries TRBV10-1 and TRBJ2-1; no clear D. The germline V gene has CDR1 WNHNN and CDR2 SYGVQD (reference sequence). V was shortened by 0 bases and J by 4 bases, with 4 bases between the two germline ends. The CDR3 runs to 13 residues.

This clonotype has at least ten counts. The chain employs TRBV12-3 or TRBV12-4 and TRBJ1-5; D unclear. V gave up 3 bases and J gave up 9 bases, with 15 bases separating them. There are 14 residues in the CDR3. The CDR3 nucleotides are TGTGCCAGCAGTTTCAACCGCGTTGATAGGCCCCAGCATTTT. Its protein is CASSFNRVDRPQHF.

The CDR3 sequence: CSATASTDTQYF. In DNA, the CDR3 is TGCAGTGCTACAGCGAGCACAGATACGCAGTATTTT. The chain employs TRBV20-1 and TRBJ2-3; D call uncertain. The CDR3 consists of 12 residues. From germline, CDR1 is DFQATT and CDR2 SNEGSKA (reference sequence). V was clipped by 4 bases and J by 0 bases, with 5 bases between them.

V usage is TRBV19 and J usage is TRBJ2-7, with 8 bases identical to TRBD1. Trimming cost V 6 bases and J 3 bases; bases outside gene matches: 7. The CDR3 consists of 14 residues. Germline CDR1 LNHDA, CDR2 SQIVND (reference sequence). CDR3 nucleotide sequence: TGTGCCAGTAGCAGACCCGACAGGGGCTACGAGCAGTACTTC. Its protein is CASSRPDRGYEQYF.

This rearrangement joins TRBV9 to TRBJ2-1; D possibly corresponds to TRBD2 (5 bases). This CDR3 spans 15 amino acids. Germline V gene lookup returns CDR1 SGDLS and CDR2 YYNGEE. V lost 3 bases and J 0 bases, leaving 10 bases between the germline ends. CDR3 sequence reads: CASSARGSSYNEQFF. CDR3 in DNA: TGTGCCAGCAGCGCCCGGGGTAGCTCCTACAATGAGCAGTTCTTC.

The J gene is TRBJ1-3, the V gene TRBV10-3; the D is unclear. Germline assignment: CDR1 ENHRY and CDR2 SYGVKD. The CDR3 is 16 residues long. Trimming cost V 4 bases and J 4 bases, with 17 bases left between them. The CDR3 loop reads CAISGGLPGAGNTIYF. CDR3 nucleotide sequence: TGTGCCATCAGTGGAGGTCTTCCGGGAGCCGGAAACACCATATATTTT.

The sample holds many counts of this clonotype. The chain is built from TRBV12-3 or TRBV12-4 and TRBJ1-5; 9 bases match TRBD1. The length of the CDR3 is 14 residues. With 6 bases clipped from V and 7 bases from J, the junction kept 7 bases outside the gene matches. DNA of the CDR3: TGTGCCAGCAGCTCACAGGGGGCGAGGCAGCCCCAGCATTTT. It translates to CASSSQGARQPQHF.